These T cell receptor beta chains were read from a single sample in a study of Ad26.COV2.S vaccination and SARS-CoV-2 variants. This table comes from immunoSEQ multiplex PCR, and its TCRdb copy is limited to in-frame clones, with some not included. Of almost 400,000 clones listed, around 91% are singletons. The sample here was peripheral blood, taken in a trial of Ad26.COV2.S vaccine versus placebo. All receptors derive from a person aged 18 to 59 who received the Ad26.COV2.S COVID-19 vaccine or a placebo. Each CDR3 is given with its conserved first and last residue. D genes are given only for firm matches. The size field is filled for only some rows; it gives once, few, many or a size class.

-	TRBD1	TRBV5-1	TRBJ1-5	TGCGCCAGCAGCTTTTCCCCCAGGGGGCAAGGGTCGAACAATCAGCCCCAGCATTTT	CASSFSPRGQGSNNQPQHF
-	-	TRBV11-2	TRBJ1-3	TGTGCCAGCAGCGCCATTGGGAGGGGGTTCCATGGAAACACCATATATTTT	CASSAIGRGFHGNTIYF
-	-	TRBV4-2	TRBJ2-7	TGTGCCAGCAGCCACGGGATAGGGTACGAGCAGTACTTC	CASSHGIGYEQYF
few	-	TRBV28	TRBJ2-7	TGTGCCAGCAGTCGCCCCTACGAGCAGTACTTC	CASSRPYEQYF
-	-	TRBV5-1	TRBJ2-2	TGCGCCAGCAGCGTTGGGATGAACACCGGGGAGCTGTTTTTT	CASSVGMNTGELFF
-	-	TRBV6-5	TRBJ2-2	TGTGCCAGCTTAGTACAAGCGAACACCGGGGAGCTGTTTTTT	CASLVQANTGELFF
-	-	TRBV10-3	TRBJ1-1	TGTGCCATCAGTGCGGGGGGGCGGGAAGCTTTCTTT	CAISAGGREAFF
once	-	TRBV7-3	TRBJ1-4	TGTGCCAGCAGCTTGAACAGGCTTAATGAAAAACTGTTTTTT	CASSLNRLNEKLFF
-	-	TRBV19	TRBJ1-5	TGTGCCAGTAGTGGAATAAATCAGCCCCAGCATTTT	CASSGINQPQHF
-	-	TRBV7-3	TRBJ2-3	TGTGCCAGCAGCTTAGAGCCCAGGGGTTTGGGGAGAGATACGCAGTATTTT	CASSLEPRGLGRDTQYF
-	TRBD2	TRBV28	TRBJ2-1	TGTGCCAGCAGCGGGACTAGCGGGAGTAATGAGCAGTTCTTC	CASSGTSGSNEQFF
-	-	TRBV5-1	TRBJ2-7	TGCGCCAGCAGCTTAAACAGCATTGCCTACGAGCAGTACTTC	CASSLNSIAYEQYF
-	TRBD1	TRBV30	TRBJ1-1	TGTGCCTGGAGGGACAGGGGGACCGAAGCTTTCTTT	CAWRDRGTEAFF
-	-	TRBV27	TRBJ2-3	TGTGCCAGCAGTTTATCGAGGGGGTCGAGCACAGATACGCAGTATTTT	CASSLSRGSSTDTQYF
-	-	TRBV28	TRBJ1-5	TGTGCCAGCAGTTTACTAGCTGAGTATCAGCCCCAGCATTTT	CASSLLAEYQPQHF
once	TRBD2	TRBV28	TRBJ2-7	TGTGCCAGCAGTTTATTGCCGACTAGCGGGAGCTCCTACGAGCAGTACTTC	CASSLLPTSGSSYEQYF
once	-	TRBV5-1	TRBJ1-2	TGCGCCAGCAGGGAGACGGACTATGGCTACACCTTC	CASRETDYGYTF
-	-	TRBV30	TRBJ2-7	TGTGCCTGGAGTGTGGGGGGCTCCTACGAGCAGTACTTC	CAWSVGGSYEQYF
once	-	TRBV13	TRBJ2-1	TGTGCCAGCAGCTCCAGAGACAATGAGCAGTTCTTC	CASSSRDNEQFF
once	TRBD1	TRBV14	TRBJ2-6	TGTGCCAGCAGCCAGGAGGGGAATCTTTGGGACAGGTCCTCTGGGGCCAACGTCCTGACTTTC	CASSQEGNLWDRSSGANVLTF
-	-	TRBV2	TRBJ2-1	TGTGCCAGCAGGTTGGGGGTCTACAATGAGCAGTTCTTC	CASRLGVYNEQFF
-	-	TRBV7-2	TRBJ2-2	TGTGCCAGCAGCCAGAGCAGGGTCAACACCGGGGAGCTGTTTTTT	CASSQSRVNTGELFF
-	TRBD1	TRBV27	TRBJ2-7	TGTGCCAGCAGGGGGGACAGGCCGCCCTACGAGCAGTACTTC	CASRGDRPPYEQYF
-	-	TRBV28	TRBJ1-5	TGTGCCAGCAGCCGGGGCGGCTCCTGGGGCAATCAGCCCCAGCATTTT	CASSRGGSWGNQPQHF
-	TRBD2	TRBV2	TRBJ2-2	TGTGCCAGCAGTGTACTAGCGGGATTGAACACCGGGGAGCTGTTTTTT	CASSVLAGLNTGELFF
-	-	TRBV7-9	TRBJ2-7	TGTGCCAGCAGCTTAGCCGGCTCCTACGAGCAGTACTTC	CASSLAGSYEQYF
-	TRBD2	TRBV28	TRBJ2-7	TGTGCCAGCAGTTTACGACTAGCGGACTACGAGCAGTACTTC	CASSLRLADYEQYF
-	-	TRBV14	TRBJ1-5	TGTGCCAGCAGCCAAGTTTATACAGGGATCCTGCAGCCCCAGCATTTT	CASSQVYTGILQPQHF
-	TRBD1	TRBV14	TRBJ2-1	TGTGCCAGCAGCCAAGGGAACAGGGGTTTCCTAGTTAGCTCCTACAATGAGCAGTTCTTC	CASSQGNRGFLVSSYNEQFF
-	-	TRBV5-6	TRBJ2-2	TGTGCCAGCAGCCCCTTAACCGGGGAGCTGTTTTTT	CASSPLTGELFF
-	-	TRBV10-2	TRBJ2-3	TGCGCCAGCAGTGATGATAGCCGAGATACGCAGTATTTT	CASSDDSRDTQYF
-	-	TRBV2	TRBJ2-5	TGTGCCAGCAGTGAAGGGGTAGTGGAGACCCAGTACTTC	CASSEGVVETQYF
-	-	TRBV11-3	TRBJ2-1	TGTGCCAGCAGCCTGATCGGGACGGGGAACTACAATGAGCAGTTCTTC	CASSLIGTGNYNEQFF
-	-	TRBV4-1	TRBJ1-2	TGCGCCAGCAGCCAAGATCCGGCCAGGGCTCGCTACACCTTC	CASSQDPARARYTF
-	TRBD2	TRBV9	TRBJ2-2	TGTGCCAGCAGCGCAAGTGTTGACGGGAGGCGGACCGGGGAGCTGTTTTTT	CASSASVDGRRTGELFF
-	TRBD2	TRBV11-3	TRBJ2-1	TGTGCCAGCAGCTTAAGCGGGAGGAATGAGCAGTTCTTC	CASSLSGRNEQFF
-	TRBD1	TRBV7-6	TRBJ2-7	TGTGCCAGCAGCTTAGCCGGGACAGGAGGCCCCCTCTACGAGCAGTACTTC	CASSLAGTGGPLYEQYF
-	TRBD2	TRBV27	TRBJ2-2	TGTGCCAGCAGCCCCAATAGGCTAGCGGGAATGGGCGGGGAGCTGTTTTTT	CASSPNRLAGMGGELFF
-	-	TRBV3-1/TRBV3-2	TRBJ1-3	TGTGCCAGCAGCCAAGATCGTAATTGGGCCTCCTCTGGAAACACCATATATTTT	CASSQDRNWASSGNTIYF
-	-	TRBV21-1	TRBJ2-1	TGTGCCAGCAGCAAAGAGGGCCCTCTGAGCGGGAGCTCCTACAATGAGCAGTTCTTC	CASSKEGPLSGSSYNEQFF
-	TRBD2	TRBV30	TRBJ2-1	TGTGCCTGGAGGCTAGGACTAGCGGGGGGTTTAGGTAAGCAGTTCTTC	CAWRLGLAGGLGKQFF
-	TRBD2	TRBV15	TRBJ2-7	TGTGCCACCAGCAGAGAGGTAGCGGGAGCGGCCGAGCAGTACTTC	CATSREVAGAAEQYF
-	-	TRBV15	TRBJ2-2	TGTGCCACCAGCCGGACAGTACGGGACTCCGCGGAGCTGTTTTTT	CATSRTVRDSAELFF
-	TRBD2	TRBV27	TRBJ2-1	TGTGCCAGCAGTTTATCGGGCCGACTAGCGGGAAATGATGAGCAGTTCTTC	CASSLSGRLAGNDEQFF
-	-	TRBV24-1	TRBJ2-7	TGTGCCACCAGTGAGTCCGGGCTCCACGAGCAGTACTTC	CATSESGLHEQYF
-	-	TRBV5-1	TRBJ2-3	TGCGCCAGCAGCGTCAAAGCGAACACAGATACGCAGTATTTT	CASSVKANTDTQYF
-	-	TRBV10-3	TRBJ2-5	TGTGCCACCTCAATGGGGGGACGGAGGTACCAAGAGACCCAGTACTTC	CATSMGGRRYQETQYF
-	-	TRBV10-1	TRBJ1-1	TGCGCCAGCAGTGATGGAGACACTGAAGCTTTCTTT	CASSDGDTEAFF
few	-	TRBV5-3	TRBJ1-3	TGTGCCAGAAGCCCAGCGCGGGACTACTCTGGAAACACCATATATTTT	CARSPARDYSGNTIYF
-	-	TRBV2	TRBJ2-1	TGTGCCAGCAGCTCCTACAATGAGCAGTTCTTC	CASSSYNEQFF
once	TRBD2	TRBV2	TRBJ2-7	TGTGCCAGCAGCGACCCGAGGCTAGCGGGAGTCCCCGAGCACGAGCAGTACTTC	CASSDPRLAGVPEHEQYF
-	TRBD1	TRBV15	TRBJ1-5	TGTGCCACCAGCAGAGTGGGACAGGGTGGTGGTCAGCCCCAGCATTTT	CATSRVGQGGGQPQHF
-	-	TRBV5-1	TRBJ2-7	TGCGCCAGCAGCTTGGTGACATCGAGCTCCTACGAGCAGTACTTC	CASSLVTSSSYEQYF
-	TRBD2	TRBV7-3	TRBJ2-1	TGTGCCAGCAGCTTAAGAGCGAGCGGGAGGCCCTCACTGTACAATGAGCAGTTCTTC	CASSLRASGRPSLYNEQFF